Below are 26 T cell receptor beta chains sequenced from a single sample in a study of T-cell memory formation after mild COVID-19. TCRdb re-analysed the 5' RACE reads in MiXCR, keeping a single row per CDR3 protein. Altogether approximately 150,000 distinct CDR3 sequences are present, 14% being singletons, with the ten largest covering around an eighth. The sample consisted of PBMCs or a T cell subset sorted from them (not recorded which). These receptors were taken from an adult woman who had mild COVID-19 (a few samples of this study predate the infection). Cell type and time point are not known.

The V gene is TRBV2, the J gene TRBJ1-2, with D perhaps matching TRBD1 (6 bases). Germline assignment: CDR1 SNHLY and CDR2 FYNNEI. The CDR3 is made up of 13 amino acids. Trimming stripped 7 bases from V and 13 bases from J, with 22 bases between. CDR3 region: CASTFGGPYGFTF. In nucleotides, the CDR3 is TGTGCCAGCACATTCGGGGGGCCTTATGGATTCACCTTC.

This clonotype was recorded a few times. The chain links TRBV5-1 to TRBJ2-1; 10 bases align to TRBD2. The V gene's germline CDR1 is SGHRS and CDR2 YFSETQ. This CDR3 contains 15 residues. After removal of 4 bases from V and 7 bases from J, the junction contained 8 bases not matched to a gene. In DNA, the CDR3 is TGCGCCAGCAGCCCTCTAGCGGGGGCGAGGAATGAGCAGTTCTTC. Translation: CASSPLAGARNEQFF.

There are a few counts of this clonotype. The chain joins TRBV7-6 to TRBJ2-7, with 10 bases fitting TRBD2. J gave up 1 base and V 2 bases, and 11 bases lay outside the gene matches. There are 18 residues in the CDR3. Germline V gene lookup returns CDR1 SGHVS and CDR2 FNYEAQ. Here the CDR3 reads CASSLRSLRTSGSYEQYF. DNA for the CDR3: TGTGCCAGCAGCTTAAGATCTCTCCGGACTAGCGGATCCTACGAGCAGTACTTC.

This clonotype has a handful of counts. V gene TRBV5-5 combines with J gene TRBJ2-7; D perhaps matches TRBD2 (6 bases). This CDR3 is built from 14 residues. CDR1 is SGHKS and CDR2 is YYEKEE in the germline V gene (reference sequence). V was pared by 0 bases and J by 5 bases, with 12 bases between. The CDR3 protein is CASSLVGGGHEQYF. The CDR3 bases are TGTGCCAGCAGCTTGGTCGGGGGTGGGCACGAGCAGTACTTC.

This clonotype was seen repeatedly, ten times or more. The chain links TRBV7-2 to TRBJ2-1; no definite D call. This CDR3 is built from 14 residues. CDR1 and CDR2 from the germline V gene are SGHTA and FQGNSA. The germline V and J ends were trimmed by 1 base and 3 bases, with 7 bases remaining between them. CDR3 protein: CASSLDPNYNEQFF. The CDR3 coding sequence is TGTGCCAGCAGCTTAGACCCGAACTACAATGAGCAGTTCTTC.

V is TRBV29-1 and J is TRBJ2-5; D perhaps matches TRBD1 (5 bases). V lost 6 bases, J lost 5 bases, and 16 bases lay in between. CDR3 length: 13 amino acids. Germline CDR1 SQVTM, CDR2 ANQGSEA. The DNA of the CDR3 is TGCAGCGTGGACACAGAGTCCGGGGAGACCCAGTACTTC. Translation gives CSVDTESGETQYF.

There are a few counts of this clonotype. The chain has TRBV3-1 and TRBJ1-2, with D hard to call. The CDR3 is 14 residues long. CDR1 is LGHDT, CDR2 YNNKEL, per germline (reference sequence). Trimming cost V 1 base and J 4 bases, with 10 bases left between them. CDR3 in amino acids: CASSQGGPGYGYTF. As DNA, the CDR3 is TGTGCCAGCAGCCAAGGAGGGCCGGGCTATGGCTACACCTTC.

This clonotype was seen a few times. The rearrangement links TRBV11-3 to TRBJ2-1, with 14 positions matching TRBD2. Germline V gene lookup returns CDR1 SGHNT and CDR2 YENEEA. With 5 bases clipped from V and 4 bases from J, the junction kept 7 bases outside the gene matches. The length of the CDR3 is 17 residues. CDR3 DNA sequence: TGTGCCAGCAGCAAGGGACTAGCGGGAGCTTCATACAATGAGCAGTTCTTC. This codes for CASSKGLAGASYNEQFF.

The chain couples TRBV20-1 to TRBJ1-1, with TRBD1 identical over 7 bases. Losses at the gene ends were 3 bases for V and 10 bases for J; bases not matched to a gene: 23. This CDR3 has 17 residues. Looked up from germline, CDR1 is DFQATT and CDR2 is SNEGSKA (reference sequence). CDR3 amino acids: CSARGKPRDSSNLGAFF. The DNA of the CDR3 is TGCAGTGCTAGGGGCAAGCCCCGGGACAGCAGTAATTTGGGAGCTTTCTTT.

This chain connects TRBV27 to TRBJ2-1; weak D call: TRBD2 (5 bases). Trimming removed 2 bases at V and 7 bases at J, with 12 bases between. The V gene's germline CDR1 is MNHEY and CDR2 SMNVEV (reference sequence). The CDR3 length is 14 residues. CDR3 sequence: CASSLRAAENEQFF. The CDR3 DNA is TGTGCCAGCAGTTTACGAGCGGCCGAGAATGAGCAGTTCTTC.

A few counts support this clonotype. The chain recombines TRBV19 with TRBJ2-4, with 8 bases lining up with TRBD1. The junction had 8 bases not matched to a gene; V was cut back by 7 bases and J by 0 bases. Per the germline V gene, CDR1 is LNHDA and CDR2 is SQIVND (reference sequence). The CDR3 loop spans 16 amino acids. The CDR3 DNA is TGTGCCAGTACTACACAGGGGGGAATAGCCAAAAACATTCAGTACTTC. It is translated as CASTTQGGIAKNIQYF.

This clonotype was seen ten or more times. This chain joins TRBV5-1 and TRBJ2-7; the D gene is possibly TRBD2 (5 bases). V shed 3 bases and J shed 0 bases, with 19 bases lying between them. The V gene's germline CDR1 is SGHRS and CDR2 YFSETQ. The CDR3 is 17 residues long. CDR3 coding DNA: TGCGCCAGCAGCTCGACCGGTTTCATCGGGGACTCCTACGAGCAGTACTTC. This gives the protein CASSSTGFIGDSYEQYF.

The rearrangement links TRBV6-5 to TRBJ1-1; 7 nucleotides agree with TRBD1. The CDR3 sequence is 13 residues long. The trim removed 6 bases at V and 8 bases at J, leaving 9 bases unmatched. Germline-derived CDR1 and CDR2 are MNHEY and SVGAGI. DNA for the CDR3: TGTGCCAGCAGACTACGATCGACAGGGGAAGCTTTCTTT. Encoded protein: CASRLRSTGEAFF.

The chain recombines TRBV3-1 with TRBJ2-1; 9 nucleotides line up with TRBD2. V was clipped by 1 base and J by 3 bases; unmatched bases: 4. CDR3 size: 16 residues. Germline loops: CDR1 LGHDT, CDR2 YNNKEL (reference sequence). This chain's CDR3 is CASSQVVLAGYNEQFF. CDR3 DNA: TGTGCCAGCAGCCAAGTAGTACTAGCGGGCTACAATGAGCAGTTCTTC.

The chain has TRBV12-3 or TRBV12-4 and TRBJ2-1; no clear D. CDR3 size: 15 residues. V was cut by 7 bases and J by 4 bases, with 17 bases left in between. The CDR3 nucleotides read TGTGCCAGCAAAAGTCACGAACCAGGATACAATGAGCAGTTCTTC. This codes for CASKSHEPGYNEQFF.

This sequence joins TRBV24-1 and TRBJ2-5, with D perhaps assigned TRBD1 or TRBD2 (5 bases each). CDR3 length: 15 amino acids. Trimming shortened V by 6 bases and J by 4 bases, and 17 bases separated the two germline ends. Germline V gene lookup returns CDR1 KGHDR and CDR2 SFDVKD. In DNA, the CDR3 is TGTGCCACCAGTCCCCCTGGGGGAGTGGGAGAGACCCAGTACTTC. Translated: CATSPPGGVGETQYF.

This chain links TRBV7-7 with TRBJ2-3; TRBD2 matches 9 bases. The junction had 5 bases not matched to a gene; V was cut back by 1 base and J by 6 bases. The CDR3 consists of 15 residues. Germline-derived CDR1 and CDR2 are SSHAT and FNYEAQ (reference sequence). CDR3 DNA: TGTGCCAGCAGCTTAGTTCCTAGCGGGGCCGATACGCAGTATTTT. Protein sequence: CASSLVPSGADTQYF.

The J gene is TRBJ2-1, the V gene TRBV27, with 7 bases aligning to TRBD1. This CDR3 has 12 residues. The V gene's germline CDR1 is MNHEY and CDR2 SMNVEV (reference sequence). V lost 4 bases and J lost 7; bases outside the gene matches: 1. CDR3 bases: TGTGCCAGCAGTTACAGGGGTAATGAGCAGTTCTTC. This gives the protein CASSYRGNEQFF.

The chain uses TRBV6-5 and TRBJ2-1, with TRBD1 matching over 7 bases. Germline lookup yields CDR1 MNHEY and CDR2 SVGAGI. The V gene end was trimmed by 7 bases and the J gene end by 6 bases; junction bases not matched to a gene: 9. The CDR3 runs 14 residues. This chain's CDR3 is CASKSPGGVNEQFF. The CDR3 nucleotides are TGTGCCAGCAAGTCTCCAGGGGGTGTCAATGAGCAGTTCTTC.

This clonotype was counted only a few times. This chain connects TRBV19 to TRBJ1-1; no reliable D call. The CDR3 length is 14 residues. V shed 3 bases and J shed 4 bases, with 12 bases lying between them. Per germline, CDR1 LNHDA and CDR2 SQIVND (reference sequence). The CDR3 loop reads CASSIGQVGTEAFF. CDR3 nucleotides: TGTGCCAGTAGTATTGGCCAGGTCGGCACTGAAGCTTTCTTT.

The chain combines TRBV24-1 with TRBJ2-5; D is uncertain. V lost 5 bases to trimming and J lost 3 bases, with 15 bases between them. Germline CDR1 KGHDR, CDR2 SFDVKD. This CDR3 comprises 15 residues. This CDR3 reads CATSGSGGGEETQYF. CDR3 bases: TGTGCCACCAGTGGGTCCGGTGGTGGGGAAGAGACCCAGTACTTC.

The chain uses TRBV12-3 or TRBV12-4 and TRBJ2-2, with D hard to call. The CDR3 spans 16 residues. The ends were cut back, 3 bases at V and 5 bases at J, with 16 bases in the middle. CDR3 sequence (DNA): TGTGCCAGCAGTTTTGAATGGCCTAGGCGAACCGGGGAGCTGTTTTTT. Translation: CASSFEWPRRTGELFF.

This clonotype was seen more than once but under ten times. This chain connects TRBV5-1 to TRBJ2-1, with 7 bases identical to TRBD2. CDR3 length: 17 residues. Per the germline V gene, CDR1 is SGHRS and CDR2 is YFSETQ. V shed 0 bases, J shed 9 bases, and the junction held 15 bases outside the gene matches. The CDR3 DNA sequence: TGCGCCAGCAGCTTGGGCCCCCGGATCGCGGGGGTGGGTGAGCAGTTCTTC. This sequence encodes CASSLGPRIAGVGEQFF.

The rearrangement joins TRBV6-2 or TRBV6-3 to TRBJ2-2, with D uncertain. The CDR3 loop spans 14 amino acids. Trimming removed 6 bases at V and 4 bases at J, with 12 bases between. CDR1 is MNHEY and CDR2 is SVGEGT in the germline V gene. CDR3 in amino acids: CASRLQRSTGELFF. DNA for the CDR3: TGTGCCAGCAGACTACAGAGGAGCACCGGGGAGCTGTTTTTT.

The chain uses TRBV12-3 or TRBV12-4 and TRBJ2-7; D gene ambiguous. Trimming removed 3 bases at V and 3 bases at J, with 12 bases between. The CDR3 totals 14 residues. CDR3 loop: CASSLRGPLYEQYF. CDR3 bases: TGTGCCAGCAGTTTGAGAGGCCCTCTCTACGAGCAGTACTTC.

This clonotype appeared a few times. J is TRBJ1-1 and V is TRBV5-1; D is uncertain. The V gene lost 0 bases and the J gene lost 7 bases, with 13 bases spanning the gap. The CDR3 extends over 14 amino acids. Germline V lookup: CDR1 SGHRS, CDR2 YFSETQ. The CDR3 DNA is TGCGCCAGCAGCTTGGCCGTGGCCGGCGGTGAAGCTTTCTTT. Translation gives CASSLAVAGGEAFF.